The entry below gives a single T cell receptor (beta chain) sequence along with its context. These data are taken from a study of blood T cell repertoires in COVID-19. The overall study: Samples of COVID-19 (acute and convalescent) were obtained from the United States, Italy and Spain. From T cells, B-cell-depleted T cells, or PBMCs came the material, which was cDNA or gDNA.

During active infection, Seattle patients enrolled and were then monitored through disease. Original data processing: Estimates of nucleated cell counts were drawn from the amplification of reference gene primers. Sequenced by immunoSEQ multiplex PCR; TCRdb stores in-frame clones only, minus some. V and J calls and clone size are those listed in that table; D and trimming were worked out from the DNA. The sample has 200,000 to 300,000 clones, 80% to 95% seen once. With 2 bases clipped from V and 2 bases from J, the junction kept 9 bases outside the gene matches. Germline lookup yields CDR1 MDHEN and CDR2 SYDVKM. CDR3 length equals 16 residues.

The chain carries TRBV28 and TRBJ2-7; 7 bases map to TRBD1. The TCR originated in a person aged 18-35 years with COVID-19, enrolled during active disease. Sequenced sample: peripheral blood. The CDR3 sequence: CASSLLGVGGPYEQYF. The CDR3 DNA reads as TGTGCCAGCAGTTTACTCGGCGTAGGGGGCCCCTACGAGCAGTACTTC. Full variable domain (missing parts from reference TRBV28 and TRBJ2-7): DVKVTQSSRYLVKRTGEKVFLECVQDMDHENMFWYRQDPGLGLRLIYFSYDVKMKEKGDIPEGYSVSREKKERFSLILESASTNQTSMYLCASSLLGVGGPYEQYFGPGTRLTVT.